These 23 T cell receptor beta chains share one sample of origin, sequenced in a study of blood T cell repertoires in COVID-19. Data came from immunoSEQ multiplex PCR; TCRdb stores just in-frame clones and leaves some out. The sample consists of about 160,000 clones, 70% to 85% of them appearing once. Material: peripheral blood. These receptors came from an elderly woman with acute or convalescent COVID-19.

The chain joins TRBV7-9 to TRBJ2-3, with D perhaps TRBD1 (6 bases). V lost 5 bases and J lost 4, with 19 bases in between. CDR3 length: 16 amino acids. Germline V gene sequence: CDR1 SEHNR, CDR2 FQNEAQ (reference sequence). CDR3 sequence reads: CASSARPGTLADTQYF. CDR3 DNA: TGTGCCAGCAGCGCCCGTCCCGGGACATTGGCAGATACGCAGTATTTT.

This chain connects TRBV4-1 to TRBJ2-1, with a tentative D call TRBD2 (6 bases). V gave up 2 bases and J gave up 2 bases, with 16 bases separating them. This CDR3 is built from 17 residues. The germline gives CDR1 MGHRA, CDR2 YSYEKL. This CDR3 reads CASSQRAGLNTYNEQFF. The CDR3 nucleotides are TGCGCCAGCAGCCAAAGAGCGGGTCTAAATACCTACAATGAGCAGTTCTTC.

This sequence joins TRBV5-1 and TRBJ1-2; tentatively, D is TRBD1 (6 bases). The CDR3 extends over 14 amino acids. Deletions cut 4 bases from V and 8 bases from J, with 18 bases between. Germline loops: CDR1 SGHRS, CDR2 YFSETQ. The CDR3, as DNA: TGCGCCAGCAGCCCCGAGGGGGTGGCAGGAGGCTACACCTTC. Encoded protein: CASSPEGVAGGYTF. Full variable domain (rest looked up from reference TRBV5-1 and TRBJ1-2): KAGVTQTPRYLIKTRGQQVTLSCSPISGHRSVSWYQQTPGQGLQFLFEYFSETQRNKGNFPGRFSGRQFSNSRSEMNVSTLELGDSALYLCASSPEGVAGGYTFGSGTRLTVV.

The V gene is TRBV5-4, the J gene TRBJ2-7, with D tentatively TRBD2 (5 bases). The ends were cut back, 2 bases at V and 8 bases at J, with 17 bases in the middle. Germline CDR1 and CDR2: SGHNT and YYREEE (reference sequence). The CDR3 loop spans 14 amino acids. CDR3 nucleotides: TGTGCCAGCAGCTTCAGGACGGAGACTACGAAGCAGTACTTC. Translation gives CASSFRTETTKQYF. Combining the CDR3 with reference TRBV5-4 and TRBJ2-7 gives the whole variable domain ETGVTQSPTHLIKTRGQQVTLRCSSQSGHNTVSWYQQALGQGPQFIFQYYREEENGRGNFPPRFSGLQFPNYSSELNVNALELDDSALYLCASSFRTETTKQYFGPGTRLTVT.

In its sample, this clone was seen once. The chain recombines TRBV4-1 with TRBJ1-2; 12 bases line up with TRBD1. V lost 2 bases and J lost 5; bases outside the gene matches: 6. This CDR3 comprises 16 residues. Germline V gives CDR1 MGHRA, CDR2 YSYEKL. The DNA for the CDR3 is TGCGCCAGCAGCCAAATACCGGGACAGGGGGCGTATGGCTACACCTTC. Its translation: CASSQIPGQGAYGYTF.

The rearrangement uses TRBV9 and TRBJ1-2, with a weak D call TRBD1 (6 bases). The germline V gene has CDR1 SGDLS and CDR2 YYNGEE. V was shortened by 3 bases and J by 6 bases, with 21 bases between the two germline ends. The CDR3 has 16 amino acids. CDR3 DNA sequence: TGTGCCAGCAGCGCTAGCACAGGGCCCTTTAGGAATGGCTACACCTTC. Amino acids: CASSASTGPFRNGYTF. Variable domain in full (rest from reference TRBV9 and TRBJ1-2): DSGVTQTPKHLITATGQRVTLRCSPRSGDLSVYWYQQSLDQGLQFLIQYYNGEERAKGNILERFSAQQFPDLHSELNLSSLELGDSALYFCASSASTGPFRNGYTFGSGTRLTVV.

The rearrangement uses TRBV6-5 and TRBJ1-2; D gene ambiguous. This CDR3 spans 15 amino acids. V dropped 2 bases and J dropped 8 bases, with 18 bases sitting between them. Germline V CDR1 and CDR2: MNHEY, SVGAGI. The CDR3 here is CASSYAATGNFGYTF. The DNA for the CDR3 is TGTGCCAGCAGTTACGCAGCCACGGGGAATTTCGGCTACACCTTC.

The rearrangement uses TRBV30 and TRBJ2-1, with 12 bases lining up with TRBD2. Germline CDR1 reads GTSNPN; CDR2 reads SVGIG (reference sequence). The CDR3 is 15 amino acids. Germline trimming cut 3 bases from V and 4 bases from J; bases unmatched to any gene: 4. CDR3 sequence (DNA): TGTGCCTGGAGAGGACTAGCGGGAACATACAATGAGCAGTTCTTC. Its protein is CAWRGLAGTYNEQFF.

This clone was counted a single time. CDR3 region: CASSLHTTGGSYEQYF. DNA of the CDR3: TGTGCCAGCAGCTTACATACGACAGGGGGTTCCTACGAGCAGTACTTC. The chain joins TRBV11-2 to TRBJ2-7; 9 bases are shared with TRBD1. J lost 1 base, V lost 2 bases, and 6 bases had no gene match. From germline, CDR1 is SGHAT and CDR2 FQNNGV. This CDR3 has 16 amino acids.

This chain links TRBV5-6 with TRBJ1-5; D remains unclear. V was clipped by 3 bases and J by 1 base, with 14 bases between them. This CDR3 spans 16 amino acids. CDR1 is SGHDT and CDR2 is YYEEEE in the germline V gene. The CDR3 coding sequence is TGTGCCAGCAGCTCCGCCGGTACTTGGAGCAATCAGCCCCAGCATTTT. Translation: CASSSAGTWSNQPQHF. The whole variable domain, remainder taken from reference TRBV5-6 and TRBJ1-5, is DAGVTQSPTHLIKTRGQQVTLRCSPKSGHDTVSWYQQALGQGPQFIFQYYEEEERQRGNFPDRFSGHQFPNYSSELNVNALLLGDSALYLCASSSAGTWSNQPQHFGDGTRLSIL.

This clone was seen more than once but under ten times. The chain links TRBV29-1 to TRBJ1-1; D is perhaps TRBD1 (6 bases). V lost 3 bases and J 6 bases, leaving 14 bases between the germline ends. Per the germline V gene, CDR1 is SQVTM and CDR2 is ANQGSEA. The CDR3 is made up of 13 amino acids. CDR3 region: CSVEKGGPPEAFF. The CDR3 coding sequence is TGCAGCGTTGAGAAGGGGGGGCCCCCTGAAGCTTTCTTT.

The V call is TRBV7-2, the J call TRBJ2-4; TRBD2 matches 9 bases. This CDR3 comprises 15 residues. Per germline, CDR1 SGHTA and CDR2 FQGNSA. The trim removed 4 bases at V and 3 bases at J, leaving 4 bases unmatched. CDR3 region: CASSSAGGGKNIQYF. The CDR3 bases are TGTGCCAGCAGCTCAGCGGGAGGCGGCAAAAACATTCAGTACTTC.

Worth noting for this clone: A read error may produce the germline difference seen at one junction end. The chain uses TRBV7-8 and TRBJ2-7, with D maybe TRBD2 (5 bases). The germline CDR1 and CDR2 sequences are SGHVS and FQNEAQ. The CDR3 is 13 residues long. CDR3 coding DNA: TGTGCCAGCAGCTTAGCCGCTAGCCCTCTACGGGACTTC. It translates to CASSLAASPLRDF.

The rearrangement joins TRBV18 to TRBJ2-1, with 8 bases identical to TRBD2. The CDR3 loop spans 14 amino acids. Germline CDR1 KGHSH, CDR2 LQKENI. The ends lost 7 bases at V and 5 bases at J; junction bases unmatched: 7. The CDR3 is CASLPGLGNNEQFF. The CDR3 DNA sequence: TGTGCCAGCTTACCGGGACTAGGGAACAATGAGCAGTTCTTC.

Of note for this clone: One end of the junction does not line up with germline, which may come from a read error. This chain uses TRBV5-6 with TRBJ1-2; no clear D gene. Germline V gives CDR1 SGHDT, CDR2 YYEEEE. This CDR3 is built from 11 residues. The CDR3 bases are TGTGCCAGCAGCTCGGGAACCGGGAAACTCTTC. Protein: CASSSGTGKLF.

The rearrangement uses TRBV6-6 and TRBJ2-3; D perhaps matches TRBD1 (6 bases). V was pared by 2 bases and J by 4 bases, with 7 bases between. Per germline, CDR1 MNHNY and CDR2 SVGAGI (reference sequence). This CDR3 is built from 13 residues. For the CDR3, the DNA is TGTGCCAGCAGTTACGGGGGCGCAGATACGCAGTATTTT. Amino acid sequence: CASSYGGADTQYF.

The chain has TRBV24-1 and TRBJ2-1; 7 positions agree with TRBD1. Germline V gene lookup returns CDR1 KGHDR and CDR2 SFDVKD. J gave up 5 bases and V 7 bases, and 7 bases lay outside the gene matches. This CDR3 contains 14 residues. The CDR3 nucleotides are TGTGCCACCAGCGAGGCAGGGGGTAACAATGAGCAGTTCTTC. Translation gives CATSEAGGNNEQFF.

The V and J genes are TRBV7-2 and TRBJ2-2; D is possibly TRBD2 (5 bases). Germline assignment: CDR1 SGHTA and CDR2 FQGNSA. Trimming removed 5 bases at V and 5 bases at J, with 15 bases between. The CDR3 runs 15 residues. CDR3 bases: TGTGCCAGCAGCCTGGCCCTTTGGGAGACCGGGGAGCTGTTTTTT. Translated: CASSLALWETGELFF.

V gene TRBV30 combines with J gene TRBJ1-5; 8 bases are a match to TRBD1. CDR3 size: 15 residues. V lost 1 base to trimming and J lost 2 bases; unmatched junction nucleotides: 4. Germline CDR1 reads GTSNPN; CDR2 reads SVGIG (reference sequence). The CDR3 nucleotides are TGTGCCTGGAGTGCGGAGGGACAGGGCAATCAGCCCCAGCATTTT. This codes for CAWSAEGQGNQPQHF.

This chain connects TRBV19 to TRBJ2-7, with 13 positions matching TRBD2. Germline assignment: CDR1 LNHDA and CDR2 SQIVND (reference sequence). The junction had 4 bases not matched to a gene; V was cut back by 5 bases and J by 0 bases. This CDR3 has 16 amino acids. In DNA form, the CDR3 reads TGTGCCAGTAGTGTTACTAGCGGGAGGGCCTCCTACGAGCAGTACTTC. Its protein product is CASSVTSGRASYEQYF.

This chain connects TRBV4-3 to TRBJ1-1, with a tentative D call TRBD1 (6 bases). Germline CDR1 LGHNA, CDR2 YSLEER. V was pared by 0 bases and J by 2 bases, with 10 bases between. The CDR3 contains 15 residues. In nucleotides, the CDR3 is TGCGCCAGCAGCCAAGATCCAGGGGATAACACTGAAGCTTTCTTT. Its protein product is CASSQDPGDNTEAFF.

This chain uses TRBV11-2 with TRBJ2-1; D remains ambiguous. Germline V gene data show CDR1 as SGHAT and CDR2 as FQNNGV. V lost 0 bases and J lost 3, with 9 bases in between. The CDR3 consists of 15 residues. The DNA for the CDR3 is TGTGCCAGCAGCTTAGACCAGGTTTTCTACAATGAGCAGTTCTTC. It codes for CASSLDQVFYNEQFF.

This chain uses TRBV5-5 with TRBJ1-3, with a possible D match to TRBD1 (5 bases). The V gene's germline CDR1 is SGHKS and CDR2 YYEKEE (reference sequence). This CDR3 spans 16 amino acids. V gave up 3 bases and J gave up 0 bases, with 13 bases separating them. The CDR3 nucleotides read TGTGCCAGCAGCTGGGTAGGGGATTCCTCTGGAAACACCATATATTTT. Translated, it gives CASSWVGDSSGNTIYF.